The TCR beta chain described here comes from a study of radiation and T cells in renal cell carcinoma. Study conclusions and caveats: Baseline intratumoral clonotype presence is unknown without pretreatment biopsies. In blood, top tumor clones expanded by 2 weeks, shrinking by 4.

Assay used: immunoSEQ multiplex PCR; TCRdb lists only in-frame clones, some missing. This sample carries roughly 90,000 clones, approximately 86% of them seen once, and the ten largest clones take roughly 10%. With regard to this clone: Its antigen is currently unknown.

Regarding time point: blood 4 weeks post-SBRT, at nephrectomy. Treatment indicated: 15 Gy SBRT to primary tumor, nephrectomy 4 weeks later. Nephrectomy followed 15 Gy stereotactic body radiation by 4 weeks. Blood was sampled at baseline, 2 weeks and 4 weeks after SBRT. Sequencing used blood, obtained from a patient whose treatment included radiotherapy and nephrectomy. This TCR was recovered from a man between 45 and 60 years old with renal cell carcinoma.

Written as DNA, the CDR3 is TGTGCCAGTAGTATCTATGCGGGAGGCTACGAGCAGTACTTC. Residues: CASSIYAGGYEQYF. J is TRBJ2-7 and V is TRBV19, with TRBD2 matching over 8 bases. J gave up 3 bases and V 3 bases, and 4 bases lay outside the gene matches. Germline assignment: CDR1 LNHDA and CDR2 SQIVND (reference sequence). The CDR3 loop spans 14 amino acids.